This TCR beta chain came from a study of blood T cell repertoires in COVID-19. Study information: Samples came from the United States, Italy and Spain, spanning acute and convalescent COVID-19. PBMCs, B-cell-depleted T cells, or T cells were the source of the cDNA or gDNA that made up the material.

As processed by the authors: Amplified reference gene primers provided the basis for estimating nucleated cell counts. The method was immunoSEQ multiplex PCR; TCRdb's version includes in-frame clones alone and lacks a portion of them. V and J calls and clone size are given by that table; D and trimming were obtained from the DNA. The sample shows about 33,000 clones, roughly 88% of them seen only once. The V segment lost 6 bases and the J segment 8 bases; nucleotides outside the gene matches: 12. The CDR3 spans 15 residues. CDR1 and CDR2 (germline): SGHTA, FQGNSA. The chain uses TRBV7-2 and TRBJ2-3; 9 bases are a match to TRBD2. The sequence came from a human donor in a cohort sampled during active COVID-19. The sample was peripheral blood. CDR3 protein: CASRPELAGAVTQYF. The CDR3 DNA reads as TGTGCCAGCAGACCCGAGTTAGCGGGGGCTGTTACGCAGTATTTT.